This TCR beta chain was documented in a study of identical twins. TCRdb used MiXCR to reprocess the 5' RACE reads, holding one entry per CDR3 protein. The sample includes 1.5 million to 2 million distinct CDR3 sequences, more than 30% of them seen just once. Everyone who donated was a healthy Caucasian. Whole-study results and caveats: Sharing of beta out-of-frame sequences by twins showed a weaker excess. Instead of following the same donors, the conclusions were based on cross-sectional statistical analysis. Insertions were reduced in abundant cord blood beta clonotypes but not in memory repertoires.

On this clonotype: Its target is unknown.

The CDR3 consists of 14 residues. V was shortened by 4 bases and J by 11 bases, with 20 bases between the two germline ends. Germline V CDR1 and CDR2: MNHEY, SVGEGT. Sequencing was performed on cord blood. This chain links TRBV6-2 or TRBV6-3 with TRBJ2-5, with D perhaps TRBD1 (6 bases). This sequence was found in a newborn girl in good health. The CDR3 is CASSFFGTYNEQYF. DNA of the CDR3: TGTGCCAGCAGTTTCTTCGGGACATACAATGAGCAGTACTTC.